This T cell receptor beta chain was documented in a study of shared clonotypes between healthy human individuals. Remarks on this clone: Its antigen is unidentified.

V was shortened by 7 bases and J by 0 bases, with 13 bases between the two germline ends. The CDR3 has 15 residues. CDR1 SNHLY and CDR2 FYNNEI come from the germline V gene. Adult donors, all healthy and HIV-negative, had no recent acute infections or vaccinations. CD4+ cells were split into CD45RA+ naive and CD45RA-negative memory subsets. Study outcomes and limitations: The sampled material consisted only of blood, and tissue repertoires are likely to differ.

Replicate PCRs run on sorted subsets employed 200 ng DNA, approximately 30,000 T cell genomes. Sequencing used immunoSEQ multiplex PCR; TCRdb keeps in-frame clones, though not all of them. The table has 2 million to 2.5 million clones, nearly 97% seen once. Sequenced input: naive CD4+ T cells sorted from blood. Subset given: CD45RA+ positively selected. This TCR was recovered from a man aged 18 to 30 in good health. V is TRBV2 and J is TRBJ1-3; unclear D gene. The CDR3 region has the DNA TGTGCCAGCACCCTCGGCCCGAGCTCTGGAAACACCATATATTTT. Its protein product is CASTLGPSSGNTIYF.